The 10 T cell receptor beta chains listed next were all sequenced from one sample in a study of preoperative IRX-2 immunotherapy in early breast cancer. Assay used: immunoSEQ multiplex PCR; TCRdb lists only in-frame clones, some missing. The profile covers some 29,000 clones, with 85% to 90% appearing a single time and around a tenth taken by the ten largest. Specified treatment: preoperative locoregional IRX-2 cytokine immunotherapy. The sample was taken from a patient treated with IRX-2 immunotherapy. The receptors shown here come from a human donor with breast cancer.

A single count supports this clone. This sequence joins TRBV2 and TRBJ1-1; D is perhaps TRBD1 (6 bases). The V end was cut by 6 bases, the J end by 1 base, with 9 bases between. CDR3 length equals 13 residues. Germline-derived CDR1 and CDR2 are SNHLY and FYNNEI. The CDR3 spells CASRWTENTEAFF. CDR3 DNA sequence: TGTGCCAGCAGGTGGACAGAGAACACTGAAGCTTTCTTT.

Worth noting for this clone: Different DNA sequences within this sample yield the same CDR3. The chain employs TRBV14 and TRBJ2-5; unclear D gene. Per germline, CDR1 SGHDN and CDR2 FVKESK. The CDR3 is 14 residues long. V lost 0 bases and J lost 1, with 6 bases in between. CDR3 in amino acids: CASSQDLGQETQYF. The CDR3 DNA sequence: TGTGCCAGCAGCCAAGATCTAGGCCAAGAGACCCAGTACTTC.

The gene calls are TRBV2 and TRBJ2-5; D is perhaps TRBD2 (5 bases). The germline gives CDR1 SNHLY, CDR2 FYNNEI. CDR3 size: 13 residues. Trimming pared 8 bases from V and 1 base from J, leaving 11 bases between. The CDR3 region is CASAPGVQETQYF. DNA for the CDR3: TGTGCCAGCGCCCCCGGGGTCCAAGAGACCCAGTACTTC.

Comment on this clone: Within the sample, other DNA sequences also encode this same CDR3. This chain uses TRBV5-1 with TRBJ2-7; TRBD2 matches at 12 bases. The CDR3 is made up of 14 amino acids. With V trimmed by 5 bases and J by 2 bases, 2 bases remained unmatched. Germline V lookup: CDR1 SGHRS, CDR2 YFSETQ. The CDR3 is CASSSSGGAYEQYF. The CDR3 nucleotides read TGCGCCAGCAGTTCTAGCGGGGGGGCCTACGAGCAGTACTTC. The full variable domain, completed using reference TRBV5-1 and TRBJ2-7, is KAGVTQTPRYLIKTRGQQVTLSCSPISGHRSVSWYQQTPGQGLQFLFEYFSETQRNKGNFPGRFSGRQFSNSRSEMNVSTLELGDSALYLCASSSSGGAYEQYFGPGTRLTVT.

The chain carries TRBV28 and TRBJ2-7; D could derive from TRBD1 or TRBD2 (9 bases each). The germline gives CDR1 MDHEN, CDR2 SYDVKM. Trimming took off 6 bases at V and 9 bases at J, with 27 bases between the two ends. The CDR3 totals 16 residues. The CDR3 loop is CASSPPTGGVAGVQYF. In DNA, the CDR3 is TGTGCCAGCAGCCCACCAACAGGGGGCGTAGCGGGGGTGCAGTACTTC.

In this sample, this clone turned up once. V is TRBV27 and J is TRBJ2-7; 9 bases align to TRBD2. V lost 8 bases to trimming and J lost 1 base; unmatched junction nucleotides: 15. The germline V gene has CDR1 MNHEY and CDR2 SMNVEV (reference sequence). The CDR3 runs 17 residues. The CDR3 coding sequence is TGTGCCAGCCGAGCCCTCCTAGCGGGACCAACTTCCTACGAGCAGTACTTC. Amino acid sequence: CASRALLAGPTSYEQYF.

A single count supports this clone. J is TRBJ2-7 and V is TRBV2, with D unclear. CDR3 length: 12 amino acids. Germline V gene lookup returns CDR1 SNHLY and CDR2 FYNNEI. Trimming took off 4 bases at V and 0 bases at J, with 4 bases between the two ends. The CDR3 loop reads CASSGLSYEQYF. The CDR3 region has the DNA TGTGCCAGCAGTGGACTCTCCTACGAGCAGTACTTC.

The V and J genes are TRBV30 and TRBJ1-1; D not certain. Trimming removed 0 bases from V and 8 bases from J, with 7 bases in between. The CDR3 is made up of 11 amino acids. Germline V CDR1 and CDR2: GTSNPN, SVGIG (reference sequence). The CDR3 DNA reads TGTGCCTGGAGTGTGGATAGGGAAGCTTTCTTT. Encoded protein: CAWSVDREAFF.

V gene TRBV28 combines with J gene TRBJ2-6; 9 bases align to TRBD2. This CDR3 is 18 amino acids long. Losses at the gene ends were 6 bases for V and 0 bases for J; bases not matched to a gene: 9. Germline loops: CDR1 MDHEN, CDR2 SYDVKM. The CDR3 is CASSPGLAGPSGANVLTF. The CDR3 region has the DNA TGTGCCAGCAGCCCGGGGCTAGCGGGACCCTCTGGGGCCAACGTCCTGACTTTC.

The rearrangement links TRBV27 to TRBJ2-7; D is unresolved. Germline lookup yields CDR1 MNHEY and CDR2 SMNVEV (reference sequence). V gave up 5 bases and J gave up 2 bases, with 16 bases separating them. The CDR3 contains 15 residues. The chain's CDR3 is CASSAQGGSAYEQYF. The CDR3 DNA sequence: TGTGCCAGCAGTGCCCAAGGCGGCTCAGCCTACGAGCAGTACTTC.